This T cell receptor beta chain was identified in a study of blood T cell repertoires in COVID-19. Overall study context: PBMCs, B-cell-depleted T cells, or T cells were the source of the cDNA or gDNA that made up the material.

This CDR3 spans 15 amino acids. The V gene lost 3 bases and the J gene lost 5 bases, with 13 bases spanning the gap. Germline V gene lookup returns CDR1 MDHEN and CDR2 SYDVKM. Source study methods: Estimates of nucleated cell counts were drawn from the amplification of reference gene primers. Assay: immunoSEQ multiplex PCR; the TCRdb copy retains only in-frame clones and omits some. V, J and clone size reflect that table, while D and trimming were determined from the DNA. The sample records over 50,000 clones, 80% to 90% being singletons. The cohort comprised adults aged 18 to 89 years residing in 20 to 30 US areas. Participant reports of clinical history set cohort assignment.

The specimen was PBMCs or T cells enriched from blood (not recorded which). The origin of this receptor is a woman in her thirties or forties with acute COVID-19. The chain combines TRBV28 with TRBJ2-2, with a weak D call TRBD2 (7 bases). CDR3 nucleotide sequence: TGTGCCAGCAGTTTTCGGGGGGCTCGGACCGGGGAGCTGTTTTTT. Amino acid sequence: CASSFRGARTGELFF.